This T cell receptor beta chain was obtained from a study of cytomegalovirus exposure and HLA in healthy donors. The study, taken as a whole, reports: CMV serostatus stood as the only immune exposure information on hand. Relative to equally common others, HLA-associated TCR beta chains showed greater clonal expansion in a later analysis. Accurate HLA-A and HLA-B prediction from TCR beta sequences was reported for most subjects. Reportedly, a later analysis found an Asian-associated ancestry cluster had fewer N-insertions than the roughly 700-donor mean.

Concerning this clone: Its antigen remains unidentified.

It was with 60 Vbeta and 13 Jbeta primers that the PCR ran. This table comes from immunoSEQ multiplex PCR, and its TCRdb copy is limited to in-frame clones, with some not included. The sample records approximately 150,000 clones, approximately 81% being singletons. This CDR3 contains 12 residues. The ends were cut back, 3 bases at V and 5 bases at J, with 7 bases in the middle. CDR1 and CDR2 (germline): LNHDA, SQIVND (reference sequence). Input material: PBMCs. The rearrangement joins TRBV19 to TRBJ1-1; D unresolved. This sequence originates from a woman aged 25 to 45 in good health and CMV-seropositive. Here the CDR3 reads CASSMGGTEAFF. The CDR3 DNA sequence: TGTGCCAGTAGTATGGGAGGTACTGAAGCTTTCTTT.